This entry describes one T cell receptor beta chain. This sample stems from a study of blood T cell repertoires in COVID-19. Study-level information: Sample material is recorded as cDNA or gDNA derived from T cells, B-cell-depleted T cells, or PBMCs.

Per the original data handling: Using reference gene primer amplification, nucleated cell counts were estimated. TCRdb keeps only in-frame clones here, not all; method: immunoSEQ multiplex PCR. V, J and clone size derive from that table, while D and trimming were established from the DNA sequence. Of 380,000 or so clones detected, roughly 86% appear once; the ten largest clones hold 1.1%. Trimming pared 5 bases from V and 1 base from J, leaving 17 bases between. The CDR3 extends over 16 amino acids. The germline V gene encodes CDR1 SGHTA and CDR2 FQGNSA. This chain connects TRBV7-2 to TRBJ1-1; D perhaps matches TRBD1 (5 bases). The TCR was taken from a human donor with acute or convalescent COVID-19. The donor label of this sample is uncertain. The sample consisted of peripheral blood. In DNA, the CDR3 is TGTGCCAGCAGCGCAAGGATAGGGGTAGGGAACACTGAAGCTTTCTTT. Translation: CASSARIGVGNTEAFF. The full variable domain, with the rest looked up from reference TRBV7-2 and TRBJ1-1, is GAGVSQSPSNKVTEKGKDVELRCDPISGHTALYWYRQSLGQGLEFLIYFQGNSAPDKSGLPSDRFSAERTGGSVSTLTIQRTQQEDSAVYLCASSARIGVGNTEAFFGQGTRLTVV.